The 21 T cell receptor beta chains below all came from one sample that was sequenced in a study of T cell changes during pregnancy in multiple sclerosis. Assay: immunoSEQ multiplex PCR; the TCRdb copy retains only in-frame clones and omits some. Of about 80,000 clones listed, approximately 90% were seen once; the top ten hold roughly 2.5%. This specimen was peripheral blood, taken before pregnancy. All receptors derive from a female donor with multiple sclerosis, enrolled in a pregnancy study.

This chain connects TRBV28 to TRBJ1-2; 9 bases align to TRBD1. Germline V CDR1 and CDR2: MDHEN, SYDVKM. The V gene end was trimmed by 1 base and the J gene end by 4 bases; junction bases not matched to a gene: 4. This CDR3 is built from 15 residues. CDR3 nucleotide sequence: TGTGCCAGCAGTTTATTAGGACAGGGGTTCTATGGCTACACCTTC. Its protein product is CASSLLGQGFYGYTF.

This rearrangement joins TRBV29-1 to TRBJ1-1, with a weak D call TRBD1 (5 bases). Looked up from germline, CDR1 is SQVTM and CDR2 is ANQGSEA. The CDR3 extends over 13 amino acids. V was trimmed by 3 bases and J by 6 bases, leaving 14 bases between them. This CDR3 reads CSVELSGVAEAFF. The CDR3 DNA follows: TGCAGCGTTGAGCTCTCGGGGGTCGCTGAAGCTTTCTTT.

The V call is TRBV29-1, the J call TRBJ2-7; D is possibly TRBD2 (5 bases). The V gene's germline CDR1 is SQVTM and CDR2 ANQGSEA. This CDR3 is built from 11 residues. The V and J ends lost 4 bases and 7 bases respectively, with 11 bases between them. The CDR3 DNA reads as TGCAGCGTTGGTGAGGGTGGGGAGCAGTACTTC. As protein: CSVGEGGEQYF.

V usage is TRBV7-9 and J usage is TRBJ2-1, with a possible D match to TRBD1 (6 bases). The CDR3 consists of 14 residues. Germline V gene data show CDR1 as SEHNR and CDR2 as FQNEAQ (reference sequence). Trimming took off 2 bases at V and 6 bases at J, with 11 bases between the two ends. CDR3 loop: CASSLSAGANEQFF. In nucleotides, the CDR3 is TGTGCCAGCAGCTTATCTGCAGGGGCCAATGAGCAGTTCTTC.

The J gene is TRBJ2-7, the V gene TRBV19, with D possibly TRBD2 on 6 matching bases. V lost 5 bases, J lost 3 bases, and 14 bases lay in between. The CDR3 loop spans 14 amino acids. Germline V gene sequence: CDR1 LNHDA, CDR2 SQIVND (reference sequence). This CDR3 is CASSFVADNYEQYF. Written as DNA, the CDR3 is TGTGCCAGTAGTTTCGTAGCGGATAACTACGAGCAGTACTTC.

The chain links TRBV5-8 to TRBJ2-5, with TRBD2 matching 7 bases. The V and J ends lost 4 bases and 4 bases, in that order; junction bases with no gene match: 19. This CDR3 has 18 residues. In germline, CDR1 is SGHTS, CDR2 YDEGEE. The CDR3 sequence is CASSPTGVGGRNRETQYF. The CDR3 region has the DNA TGTGCCAGCAGCCCGACCGGGGTTGGCGGGAGAAATCGAGAGACCCAGTACTTC.

The chain couples TRBV7-8 to TRBJ2-1; 10 bases match TRBD2. CDR1 is SGHVS and CDR2 is FQNEAQ in the germline V gene. The CDR3 totals 17 residues. V lost 5 bases, J lost 6 bases, and 13 bases stayed unmatched. The CDR3 loop is CASSGGGTSVGINEQFF. The CDR3 DNA reads as TGTGCCAGCAGCGGGGGAGGGACTAGCGTCGGCATCAATGAGCAGTTCTTC.

This chain joins TRBV28 and TRBJ1-3, with 9 bases lining up with TRBD1. This CDR3 has 14 residues. In germline, CDR1 is MDHEN, CDR2 SYDVKM. The junction had 10 bases not matched to a gene; V was cut back by 6 bases and J by 10 bases. CDR3: CASSRGTGRSTIYF. Here the CDR3 DNA reads TGTGCCAGCAGCCGCGGGACAGGGAGGTCGACCATATATTTT.

This chain connects TRBV7-3 to TRBJ1-2; a weak D match, TRBD1 (6 bases). V dropped 10 bases and J dropped 12 bases, with 27 bases sitting between them. The CDR3 is 14 amino acids. Germline V gene data show CDR1 as SGHTA and CDR2 as FQGTGA. CDR3 sequence (DNA): TGTGCCAACCGGCTTGTCCAGGGGATCGTGTTTGACACCTTC. This encodes CANRLVQGIVFDTF.

The rearrangement uses TRBV6-5 and TRBJ2-3; D might be TRBD2 (6 bases). CDR1 MNHEY and CDR2 SVGAGI come from the germline V gene. This CDR3 comprises 14 residues. V was trimmed by 6 bases and J by 6 bases, leaving 16 bases between them. CDR3 protein: CASSPPGGIDTQYF. The CDR3 nucleotides read TGTGCCAGCAGCCCGCCTGGAGGGATTGATACGCAGTATTTT.

This clone was counted a single time. DNA of the CDR3: TGTGCCAGCAGCCCCGGTGGTAGCTCTGGAAACACCATATATTTT. Residues: CASSPGGSSGNTIYF. V gene TRBV5-6 combines with J gene TRBJ1-3; D is undetermined. Per germline, CDR1 SGHDT and CDR2 YYEEEE. This CDR3 has 15 residues. V lost 4 bases, J lost 0 bases, and 11 bases lay in between. Using reference TRBV5-6 and TRBJ1-3 for the parts outside the CDR3, the full variable domain is DAGVTQSPTHLIKTRGQQVTLRCSPKSGHDTVSWYQQALGQGPQFIFQYYEEEERQRGNFPDRFSGHQFPNYSSELNVNALLLGDSALYLCASSPGGSSGNTIYFGEGSWLTVV.

This chain connects TRBV19 to TRBJ1-2; 8 bases map to TRBD1. This CDR3 region has 15 residues. Per germline, CDR1 LNHDA and CDR2 SQIVND (reference sequence). The V and J ends lost 6 bases and 0 bases, in that order; junction bases with no gene match: 6. The CDR3 protein is CASRRQGPTNYGYTF. CDR3 DNA: TGTGCCAGTAGACGACAGGGGCCGACTAACTATGGCTACACCTTC.

The chain joins TRBV2 to TRBJ2-5, with 13 bases matching TRBD2. After removal of 2 bases from V and 5 bases from J, the junction contained 8 bases not matched to a gene. CDR1 is SNHLY and CDR2 is FYNNEI in the germline V gene. The length of the CDR3 is 17 residues. DNA for the CDR3: TGTGCCAGCAGTGAAATTCAGGGACTAGCGGGAAGGGAGACCCAGTACTTC. Its protein is CASSEIQGLAGRETQYF.

The gene calls are TRBV27 and TRBJ2-7; 10 bases map to TRBD2. The CDR3 totals 18 residues. Germline loops: CDR1 MNHEY, CDR2 SMNVEV (reference sequence). V dropped 4 bases and J dropped 3; count of bases not matched to a gene: 15. The CDR3: CASSSTQGSGRSYYEQYF. DNA of the CDR3: TGTGCCAGCAGTTCAACCCAGGGTAGCGGGAGGTCATACTACGAGCAGTACTTC.

This chain uses TRBV15 with TRBJ1-2; the match to TRBD1 covers 7 bases. This CDR3 has 13 residues. Germline lookup yields CDR1 LNHNV and CDR2 YYDKDF (reference sequence). V shed 8 bases and J 5 bases; nucleotides not matched to a gene: 8. CDR3 coding DNA: TGTGCCACCGCCGGGACAGCCGGTTATGGCTACACCTTC. Its translation: CATAGTAGYGYTF.

This clone was seen only once. V is TRBV7-2 and J is TRBJ1-2; D call uncertain. Trimming shortened V by 3 bases and J by 1 base, and 12 bases separated the two germline ends. Germline CDR1 reads SGHTA; CDR2 reads FQGNSA. The CDR3 runs to 15 residues. CDR3 coding DNA: TGTGCCAGCAGCTTCGCAACTCGCGATAACTATGGCTACACCTTC. Translation: CASSFATRDNYGYTF.

V is TRBV7-9 and J is TRBJ2-5; D call uncertain. CDR1 SEHNR and CDR2 FQNEAQ come from the germline V gene (reference sequence). Trimming removed 6 bases from V and 5 bases from J, with 13 bases in between. This CDR3 contains 13 residues. CDR3 sequence: CASSTPNSETQYF. The CDR3 nucleotides are TGTGCCAGCAGTACTCCCAATAGCGAGACCCAGTACTTC.

The rearrangement links TRBV6-1 to TRBJ2-7; unclear D gene. Deletions cut 4 bases from V and 3 bases from J, with 10 bases between. Germline assignment: CDR1 MNHNS and CDR2 SASEGT. The CDR3 is 13 residues long. CDR3 nucleotide sequence: TGTGCCAGCAGTGGAACTTTTTTCTACGAGCAGTACTTC. Protein: CASSGTFFYEQYF.

Written as DNA, the CDR3 is TGTGCCAGCTCACCTAGCGGGAGTCGTGCAGATACGCAGTATTTT. Protein: CASSPSGSRADTQYF. J is TRBJ2-3 and V is TRBV18, with 9 bases that match TRBD2. The CDR3 totals 15 residues. Per the germline V gene, CDR1 is KGHSH and CDR2 is LQKENI. Trimming removed 3 bases from V and 4 bases from J; junction bases left unmatched: 5. The whole variable domain, remainder taken from reference TRBV18 and TRBJ2-3, is NAGVMQNPRHLVRRRGQEARLRCSPMKGHSHVYWYRQLPEEGLKFMVYLQKENIIDESGMPKERFSAEFPKEGPSILRIQQVVRGDSAAYFCASSPSGSRADTQYFGPGTRLTVL.

The DNA for the CDR3 is TGTGCCAGCAGTCTAGCGGGAACGGCAGATACGCAGTATTTT. It is translated as CASSLAGTADTQYF. The rearrangement links TRBV11-2 to TRBJ2-3, with 9 bases identical to TRBD2. With 6 bases clipped from V and 4 bases from J, the junction kept 5 bases outside the gene matches. The germline V gene has CDR1 SGHAT and CDR2 FQNNGV. This CDR3 comprises 14 residues.

The genes are TRBV29-1 and TRBJ1-1; a possible D gene is TRBD1 (5 bases). Germline V gene lookup returns CDR1 SQVTM and CDR2 ANQGSEA. CDR3 size: 18 residues. Trimming removed 1 base from V and 0 bases from J, with 21 bases in between. The CDR3: CSVEGEFGGAPMNTEAFF. The DNA of the CDR3 is TGCAGCGTTGAAGGAGAATTTGGAGGGGCCCCTATGAACACTGAAGCTTTCTTT.